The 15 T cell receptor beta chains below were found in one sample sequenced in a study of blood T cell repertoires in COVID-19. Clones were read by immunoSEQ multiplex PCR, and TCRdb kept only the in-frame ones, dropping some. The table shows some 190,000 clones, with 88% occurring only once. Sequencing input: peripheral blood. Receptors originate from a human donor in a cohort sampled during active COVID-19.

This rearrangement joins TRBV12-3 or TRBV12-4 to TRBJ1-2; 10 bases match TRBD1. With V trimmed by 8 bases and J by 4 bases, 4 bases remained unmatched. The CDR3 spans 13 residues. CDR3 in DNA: TGTGCCAGCGGTAGGACAGGGGGCTATGGCTACACCTTC. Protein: CASGRTGGYGYTF.

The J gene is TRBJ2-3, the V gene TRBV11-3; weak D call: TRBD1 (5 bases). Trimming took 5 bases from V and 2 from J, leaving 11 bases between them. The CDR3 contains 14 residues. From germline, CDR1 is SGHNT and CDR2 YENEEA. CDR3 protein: CASSMGRDTDTQYF. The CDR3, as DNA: TGTGCCAGCAGCATGGGCAGGGACACAGATACGCAGTATTTT.

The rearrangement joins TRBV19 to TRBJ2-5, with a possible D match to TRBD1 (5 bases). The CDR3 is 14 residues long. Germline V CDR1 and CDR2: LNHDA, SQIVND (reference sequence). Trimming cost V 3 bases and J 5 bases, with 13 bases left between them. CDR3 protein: CASSIRQGYETQYF. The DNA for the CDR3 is TGTGCCAGTAGTATTAGGCAGGGATACGAGACCCAGTACTTC.

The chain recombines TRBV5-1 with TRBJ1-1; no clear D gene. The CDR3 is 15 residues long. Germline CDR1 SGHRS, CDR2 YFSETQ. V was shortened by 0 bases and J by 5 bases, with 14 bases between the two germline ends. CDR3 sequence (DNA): TGCGCCAGCAGCTTGGATCGGTTACGGGGAACTGAAGCTTTCTTT. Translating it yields CASSLDRLRGTEAFF.

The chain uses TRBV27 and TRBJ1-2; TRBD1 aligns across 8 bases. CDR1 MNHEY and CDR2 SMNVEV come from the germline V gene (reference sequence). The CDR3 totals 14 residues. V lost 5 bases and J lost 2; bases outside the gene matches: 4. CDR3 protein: CASSQQGGNYGYTF. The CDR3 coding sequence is TGTGCCAGCAGTCAACAGGGGGGGAACTATGGCTACACCTTC.

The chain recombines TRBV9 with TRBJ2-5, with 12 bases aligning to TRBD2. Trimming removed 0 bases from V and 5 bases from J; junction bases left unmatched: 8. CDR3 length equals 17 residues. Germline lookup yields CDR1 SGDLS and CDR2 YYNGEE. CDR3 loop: CASSVGASGGASETQYF. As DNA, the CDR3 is TGTGCCAGCAGCGTAGGGGCTAGCGGGGGGGCCAGTGAGACCCAGTACTTC. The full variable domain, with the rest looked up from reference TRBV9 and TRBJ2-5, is DSGVTQTPKHLITATGQRVTLRCSPRSGDLSVYWYQQSLDQGLQFLIQYYNGEERAKGNILERFSAQQFPDLHSELNLSSLELGDSALYFCASSVGASGGASETQYFGPGTRLLVL.

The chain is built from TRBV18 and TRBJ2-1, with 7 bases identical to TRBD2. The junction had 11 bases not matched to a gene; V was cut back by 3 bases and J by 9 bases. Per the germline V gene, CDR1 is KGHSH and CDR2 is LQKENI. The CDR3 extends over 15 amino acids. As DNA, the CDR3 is TGTGCCAGCTCACCCGGGGCTAGCGGTATCGGTGAGCAGTTCTTC. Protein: CASSPGASGIGEQFF.

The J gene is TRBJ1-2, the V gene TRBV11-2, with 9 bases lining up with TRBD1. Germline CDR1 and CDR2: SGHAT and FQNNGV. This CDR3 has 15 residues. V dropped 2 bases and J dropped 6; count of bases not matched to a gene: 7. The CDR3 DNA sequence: TGTGCCAGCAGCTTATGGGGTACAGGGGGCCATGGCTACACCTTC. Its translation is CASSLWGTGGHGYTF.

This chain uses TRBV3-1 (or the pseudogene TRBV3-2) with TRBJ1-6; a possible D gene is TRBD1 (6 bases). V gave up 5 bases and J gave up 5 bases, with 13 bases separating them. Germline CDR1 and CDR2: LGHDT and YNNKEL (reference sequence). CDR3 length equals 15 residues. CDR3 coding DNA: TGTGCCAGCAGCAAACGGACAGTCGATAATTCACCCCTCCACTTT. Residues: CASSKRTVDNSPLHF.

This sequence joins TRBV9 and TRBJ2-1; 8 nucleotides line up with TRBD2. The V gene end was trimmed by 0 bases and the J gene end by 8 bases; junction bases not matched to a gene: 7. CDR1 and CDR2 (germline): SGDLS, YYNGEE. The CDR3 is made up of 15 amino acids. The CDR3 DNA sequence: TGTGCCAGCAGCGTAGGCGGGGGGCCCCTTGATGAGCAGTTCTTC. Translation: CASSVGGGPLDEQFF.

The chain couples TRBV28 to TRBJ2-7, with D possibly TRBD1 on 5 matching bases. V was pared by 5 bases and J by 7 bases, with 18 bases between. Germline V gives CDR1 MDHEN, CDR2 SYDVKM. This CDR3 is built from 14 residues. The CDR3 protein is CASSQGRGPREQYF. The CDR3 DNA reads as TGTGCCAGCAGTCAGGGTAGAGGCCCCAGGGAGCAGTACTTC.

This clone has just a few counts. This chain's CDR3 is CASKAGSNTGELFF. In DNA form, the CDR3 reads TGCGCCAGCAAGGCGGGATCGAACACCGGGGAGCTGTTTTTT. This chain uses TRBV10-1 with TRBJ2-2; D is possibly TRBD2 (6 bases). Trimming shortened V by 7 bases and J by 0 bases, and 9 bases separated the two germline ends. Germline-derived CDR1 and CDR2 are WNHNN and SYGVQD (reference sequence). This CDR3 spans 14 amino acids.

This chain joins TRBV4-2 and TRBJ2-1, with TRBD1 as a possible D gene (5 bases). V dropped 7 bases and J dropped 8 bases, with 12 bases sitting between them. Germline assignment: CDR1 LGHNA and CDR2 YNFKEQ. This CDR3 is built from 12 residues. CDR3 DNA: TGTGCCAGCACTTCCAGCAGGGATGAGCAGTTCTTC. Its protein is CASTSSRDEQFF.

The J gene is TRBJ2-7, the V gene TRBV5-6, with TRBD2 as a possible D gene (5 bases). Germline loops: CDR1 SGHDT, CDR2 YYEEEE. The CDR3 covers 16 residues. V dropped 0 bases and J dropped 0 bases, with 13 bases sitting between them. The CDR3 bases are TGTGCCAGCAGCTTGGTCACTAGTCGCTACTCCTACGAGCAGTACTTC. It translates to CASSLVTSRYSYEQYF.

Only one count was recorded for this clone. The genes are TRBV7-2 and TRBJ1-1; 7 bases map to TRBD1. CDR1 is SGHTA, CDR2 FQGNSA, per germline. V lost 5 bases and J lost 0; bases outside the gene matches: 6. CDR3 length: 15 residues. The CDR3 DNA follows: TGTGCCAGCAGCCCCGGGACAGCCATGAACACTGAAGCTTTCTTT. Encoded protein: CASSPGTAMNTEAFF.